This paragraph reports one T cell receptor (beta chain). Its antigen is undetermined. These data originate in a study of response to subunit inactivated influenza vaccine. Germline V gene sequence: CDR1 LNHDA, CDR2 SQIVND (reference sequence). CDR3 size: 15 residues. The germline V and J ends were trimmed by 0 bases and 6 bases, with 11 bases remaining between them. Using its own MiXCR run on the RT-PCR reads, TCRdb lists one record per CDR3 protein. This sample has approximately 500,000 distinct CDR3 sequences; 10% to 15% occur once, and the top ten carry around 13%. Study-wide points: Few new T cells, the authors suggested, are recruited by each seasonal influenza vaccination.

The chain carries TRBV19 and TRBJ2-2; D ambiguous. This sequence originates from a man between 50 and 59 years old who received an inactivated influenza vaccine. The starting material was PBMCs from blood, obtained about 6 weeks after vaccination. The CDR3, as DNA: TGTGCCAGTAGTATAGATCTTCACAGCCCCGGGGAGCTGTTTTTT. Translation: CASSIDLHSPGELFF.